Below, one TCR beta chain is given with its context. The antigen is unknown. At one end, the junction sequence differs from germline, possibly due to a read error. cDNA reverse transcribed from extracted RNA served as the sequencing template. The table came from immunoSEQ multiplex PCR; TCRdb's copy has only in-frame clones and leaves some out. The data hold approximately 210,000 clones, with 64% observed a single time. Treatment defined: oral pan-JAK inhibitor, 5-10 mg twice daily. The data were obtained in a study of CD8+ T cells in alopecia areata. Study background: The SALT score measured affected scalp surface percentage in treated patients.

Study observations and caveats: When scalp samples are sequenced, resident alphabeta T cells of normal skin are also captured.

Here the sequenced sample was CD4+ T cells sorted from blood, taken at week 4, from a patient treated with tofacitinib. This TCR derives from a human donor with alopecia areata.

In nucleotides, the CDR3 is TGTGCTAGCAGCTTCCCAGCTTTCTTT. Translation gives CASSFPAFF. The rearrangement uses TRBV7-7 and TRBJ1-1; no clear D gene. Looked up from germline, CDR1 is SSHAT and CDR2 is FNYEAQ (reference sequence). This CDR3 is built from 9 residues.